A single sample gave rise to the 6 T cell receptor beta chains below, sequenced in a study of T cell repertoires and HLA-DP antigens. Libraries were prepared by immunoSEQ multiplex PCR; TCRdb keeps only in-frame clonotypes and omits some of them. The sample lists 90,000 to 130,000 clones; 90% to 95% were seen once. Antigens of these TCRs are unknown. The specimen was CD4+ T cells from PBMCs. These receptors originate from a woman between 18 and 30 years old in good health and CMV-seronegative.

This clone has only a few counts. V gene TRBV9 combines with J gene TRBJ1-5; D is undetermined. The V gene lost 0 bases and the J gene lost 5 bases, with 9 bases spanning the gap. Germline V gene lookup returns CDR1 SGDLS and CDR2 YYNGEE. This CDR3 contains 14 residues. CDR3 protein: CASSVGENHQPQHF. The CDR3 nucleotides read TGTGCCAGCAGCGTAGGAGAGAACCATCAGCCCCAGCATTTT.

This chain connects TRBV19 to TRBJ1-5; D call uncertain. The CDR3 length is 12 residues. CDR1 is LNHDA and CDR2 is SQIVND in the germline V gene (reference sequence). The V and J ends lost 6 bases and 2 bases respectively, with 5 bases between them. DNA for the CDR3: TGTGCCAGTAGCAACCGCAATCAGCCCCAGCATTTT. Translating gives CASSNRNQPQHF.

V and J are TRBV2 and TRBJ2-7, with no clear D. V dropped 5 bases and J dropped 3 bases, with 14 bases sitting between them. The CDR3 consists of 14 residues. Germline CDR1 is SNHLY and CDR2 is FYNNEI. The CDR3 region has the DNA TGTGCCAGCAGTCGAGCCCAGGACGGCTACGAGCAGTACTTC. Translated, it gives CASSRAQDGYEQYF.

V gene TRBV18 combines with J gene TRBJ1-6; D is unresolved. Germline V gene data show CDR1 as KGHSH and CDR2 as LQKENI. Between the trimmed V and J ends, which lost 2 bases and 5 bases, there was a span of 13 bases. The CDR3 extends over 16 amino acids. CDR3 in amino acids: CASSPTPQNHNSPLHF. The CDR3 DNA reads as TGTGCCAGCTCACCAACCCCCCAGAACCATAATTCACCCCTCCACTTT.

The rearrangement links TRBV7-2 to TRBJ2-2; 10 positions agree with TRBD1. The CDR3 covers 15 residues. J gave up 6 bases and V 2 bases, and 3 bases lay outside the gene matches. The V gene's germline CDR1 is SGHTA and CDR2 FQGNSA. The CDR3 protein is CASSLRGTGAGELFF. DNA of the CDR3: TGTGCCAGCAGCTTACGCGGGACAGGGGCCGGGGAGCTGTTTTTT.

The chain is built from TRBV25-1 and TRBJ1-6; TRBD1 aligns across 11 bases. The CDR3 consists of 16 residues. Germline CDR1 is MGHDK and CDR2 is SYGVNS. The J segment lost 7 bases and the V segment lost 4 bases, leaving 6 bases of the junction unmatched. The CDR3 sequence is CASSAPGQGVNSPLHF. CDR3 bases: TGTGCCAGCAGTGCACCGGGACAGGGGGTAAATTCACCCCTCCACTTT.